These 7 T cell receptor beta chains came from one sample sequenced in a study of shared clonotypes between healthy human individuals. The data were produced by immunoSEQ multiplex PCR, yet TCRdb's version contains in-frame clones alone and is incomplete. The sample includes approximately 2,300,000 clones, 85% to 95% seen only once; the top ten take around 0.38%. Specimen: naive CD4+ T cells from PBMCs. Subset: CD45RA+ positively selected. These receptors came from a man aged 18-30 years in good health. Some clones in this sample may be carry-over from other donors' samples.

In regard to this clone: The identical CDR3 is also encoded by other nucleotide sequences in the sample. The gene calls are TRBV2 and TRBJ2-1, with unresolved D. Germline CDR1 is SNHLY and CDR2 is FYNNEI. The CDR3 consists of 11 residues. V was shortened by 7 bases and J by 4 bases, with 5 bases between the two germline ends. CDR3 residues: CASTGYNEQFF. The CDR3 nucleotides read TGTGCCAGCACTGGGTACAATGAGCAGTTCTTC.

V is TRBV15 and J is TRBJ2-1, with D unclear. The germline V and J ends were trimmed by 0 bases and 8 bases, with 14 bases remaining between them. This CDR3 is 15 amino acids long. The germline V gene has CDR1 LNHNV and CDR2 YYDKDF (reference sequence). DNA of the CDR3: TGTGCCACCAGCAGAGACGTTCTAACCTGGGATGAGCAGTTCTTC. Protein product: CATSRDVLTWDEQFF.

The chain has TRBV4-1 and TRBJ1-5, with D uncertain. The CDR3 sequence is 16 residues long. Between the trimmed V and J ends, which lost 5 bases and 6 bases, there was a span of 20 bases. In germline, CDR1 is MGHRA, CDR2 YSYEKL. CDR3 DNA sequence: TGCGCCAGCAGCTATTCGTTTGGGCAGGTGGGTCAGCCCCAGCATTTT. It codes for CASSYSFGQVGQPQHF.

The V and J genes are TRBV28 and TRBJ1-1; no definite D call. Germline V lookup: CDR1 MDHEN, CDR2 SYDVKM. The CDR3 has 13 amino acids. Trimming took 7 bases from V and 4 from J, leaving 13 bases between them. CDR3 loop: CASIRSLGTEAFF. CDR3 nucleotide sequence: TGTGCCAGCATACGCTCATTGGGCACTGAAGCTTTCTTT.

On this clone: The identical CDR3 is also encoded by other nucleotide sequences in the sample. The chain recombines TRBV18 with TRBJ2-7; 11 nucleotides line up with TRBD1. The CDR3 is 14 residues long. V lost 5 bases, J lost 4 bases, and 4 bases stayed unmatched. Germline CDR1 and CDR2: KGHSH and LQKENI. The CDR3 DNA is TGTGCCAGCTCAGCCGGACAGGGGGCGTACGAGCAGTACTTC. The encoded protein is CASSAGQGAYEQYF.

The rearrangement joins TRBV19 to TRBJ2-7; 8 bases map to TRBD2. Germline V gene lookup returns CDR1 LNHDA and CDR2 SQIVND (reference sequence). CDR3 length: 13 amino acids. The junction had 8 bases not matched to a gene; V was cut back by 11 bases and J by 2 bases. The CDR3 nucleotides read TGTGCCGCCGGGGGACTAGGTACCTACGAGCAGTACTTC. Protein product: CAAGGLGTYEQYF. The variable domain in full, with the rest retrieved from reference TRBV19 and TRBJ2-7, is DGGITQSPKYLFRKEGQNVTLSCEQNLNHDAMYWYRQDPGQGLRLIYYSQIVNDFQKGDIAEGYSVSREKKESFPLTVTSAQKNPTAFYLCAAGGLGTYEQYFGPGTRLTVT.

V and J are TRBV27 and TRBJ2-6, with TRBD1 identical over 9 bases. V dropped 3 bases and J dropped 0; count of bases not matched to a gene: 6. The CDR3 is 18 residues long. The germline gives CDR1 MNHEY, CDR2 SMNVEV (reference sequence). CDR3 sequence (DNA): TGTGCCAGCAGTTTCGTCACAGGGGGCCGCTCTGGGGCCAACGTCCTGACTTTC. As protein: CASSFVTGGRSGANVLTF.